The 14 T cell receptor beta chains in this list originate from one sample, sequenced in a study of blood T cell repertoires in COVID-19. Some clones are missing from TCRdb's copy, which holds only in-frame ones; the method was immunoSEQ multiplex PCR. The sample carries around 350,000 clones, 70% to 90% recorded once. Sequencing used peripheral blood. The receptor set was obtained from a human donor in a cohort sampled during active COVID-19.

V usage is TRBV7-7 and J usage is TRBJ2-5; TRBD1 is a possible D gene (6 bases). From germline, CDR1 is SSHAT and CDR2 FNYEAQ (reference sequence). The V gene lost 5 bases and the J gene lost 0 bases, with 10 bases spanning the gap. The CDR3 runs 14 residues. The CDR3 region is CASSLDRYQETQYF. The CDR3 DNA follows: TGTGCCAGCAGCCTCGACAGGTACCAAGAGACCCAGTACTTC.

The gene calls are TRBV19 and TRBJ1-1; 9 nucleotides align to TRBD1. Unmatched junction bases numbered 4, after V lost 6 bases and J lost 2 bases. The CDR3 length is 14 residues. Germline assignment: CDR1 LNHDA and CDR2 SQIVND (reference sequence). CDR3 in DNA: TGTGCCAGTAGACCACAGGGGGCAAACACTGAAGCTTTCTTT. This codes for CASRPQGANTEAFF.

The rearrangement uses TRBV14 and TRBJ1-1; no clear D gene. This CDR3 has 14 amino acids. Germline lookup yields CDR1 SGHDN and CDR2 FVKESK. Trimming pared 4 bases from V and 1 base from J, leaving 10 bases between. CDR3 region: CASSLISGNTEAFF. CDR3 nucleotide sequence: TGTGCCAGCAGCCTTATCTCAGGGAACACTGAAGCTTTCTTT.

V and J are TRBV6-1 and TRBJ1-6; D is possibly TRBD1 (5 bases). Germline CDR1 MNHNS, CDR2 SASEGT. The V end was cut by 1 base, the J end by 10 bases, with 17 bases between. This CDR3 contains 16 residues. The CDR3 reads CASSEGWAGSRSPLHF. The DNA of the CDR3 is TGTGCCAGCAGTGAAGGCTGGGCAGGGTCTAGATCACCCCTCCACTTT.

V and J are TRBV4-1 and TRBJ2-7, with D maybe TRBD1 (6 bases). The germline V and J ends were trimmed by 4 bases and 5 bases, with 15 bases remaining between them. The length of the CDR3 is 14 residues. Germline V CDR1 and CDR2: MGHRA, YSYEKL. CDR3 nucleotide sequence: TGCGCCAGCAGCCCTCCCGGGAAGGGGGACGAGCAGTACTTC. Translation gives CASSPPGKGDEQYF.

J is TRBJ2-2 and V is TRBV29-1; no firm D call. Germline V gene data show CDR1 as SQVTM and CDR2 as ANQGSEA. The germline V and J ends were trimmed by 4 bases and 1 base, with 4 bases remaining between them. This CDR3 region has 12 residues. CDR3 protein: CSVAQNTGELFF. CDR3 DNA sequence: TGCAGCGTTGCACAGAACACCGGGGAGCTGTTTTTT.

The chain links TRBV1 to TRBJ2-7; TRBD2 is taken as the D call from the table, unchecked against the DNA. TRBV1 is a pseudogene segment. The CDR3 has 16 amino acids. CDR3: CTSSPGTSGSSYEQYF. CDR3 bases: TGCACCAGCAGCCCTGGGACTAGCGGGAGCTCCTACGAGCAGTACTTC.

In its sample, this clone was seen once. The CDR3 reads CARNPRCLGQPQHF. The CDR3 DNA follows: TGTGCCAGAAATCCACGGTGCCTCGGTCAGCCCCAGCATTTT. V is TRBV5-3 and J is TRBJ1-5; D gene unclear. TRBV5-3 is known as an ORF, though its function is uncertain. This CDR3 has 14 residues. V was clipped by 6 bases and J by 6 bases, with 16 bases between them.

The chain employs TRBV19 and TRBJ2-7, with D possibly being TRBD2 (5 bases). CDR1 is LNHDA and CDR2 is SQIVND in the germline V gene (reference sequence). Trimming pared 10 bases from V and 6 bases from J, leaving 22 bases between. The CDR3 has 14 residues. The CDR3 region is CATRRQIGITEQYF. CDR3 nucleotides: TGTGCCACCAGACGGCAGATCGGGATTACCGAGCAGTACTTC.

The V gene is TRBV24-1, the J gene TRBJ1-1, with a weak D call TRBD1 (5 bases). Germline loops: CDR1 KGHDR, CDR2 SFDVKD. The CDR3 has 18 residues. The V gene lost 5 bases and the J gene lost 0 bases, with 21 bases spanning the gap. Here the CDR3 reads CATSVLAGDRGLNTEAFF. The DNA of the CDR3 is TGTGCCACCAGTGTGTTAGCGGGGGATAGAGGTTTGAACACTGAAGCTTTCTTT.

The J gene is TRBJ1-4, the V gene TRBV6-5; D uncertain. CDR3 length: 16 amino acids. Germline lookup yields CDR1 MNHEY and CDR2 SVGAGI. Trimming removed 4 bases at V and 0 bases at J, with 12 bases between. CDR3 coding DNA: TGTGCCAGCAGTTCGGACTCGACCGCAACTAATGAAAAACTGTTTTTT. Translating gives CASSSDSTATNEKLFF.

This clone was detected once. The V and J genes are TRBV7-2 and TRBJ2-5; a possible D gene is TRBD2 (6 bases). Between the trimmed V and J ends, which lost 4 bases and 5 bases, there was a span of 8 bases. The CDR3 is 12 residues long. CDR1 and CDR2 (germline): SGHTA, FQGNSA. DNA of the CDR3: TGTGCCAGCAGCTCCGGAGGGGAGACCCAGTACTTC. Amino acids: CASSSGGETQYF.

V and J are TRBV12-3 or TRBV12-4 and TRBJ2-7, with 7 nucleotides matching TRBD2. The CDR3 runs to 13 residues. The J segment lost 6 bases and the V segment lost 7 bases, leaving 9 bases of the junction unmatched. DNA of the CDR3: TGTGCCAGCAACACATGGGAGGGCCCCGAGCAGTACTTC. Protein product: CASNTWEGPEQYF.

This chain joins TRBV19 and TRBJ2-7; 9 bases are a match to TRBD1. The germline V gene has CDR1 LNHDA and CDR2 SQIVND (reference sequence). With 3 bases clipped from V and 5 bases from J, the junction kept 11 bases outside the gene matches. The CDR3 covers 16 residues. CDR3 in amino acids: CASSIILGTGYHEQYF. CDR3 DNA sequence: TGTGCCAGTAGTATCATCCTAGGGACAGGGTACCACGAGCAGTACTTC.